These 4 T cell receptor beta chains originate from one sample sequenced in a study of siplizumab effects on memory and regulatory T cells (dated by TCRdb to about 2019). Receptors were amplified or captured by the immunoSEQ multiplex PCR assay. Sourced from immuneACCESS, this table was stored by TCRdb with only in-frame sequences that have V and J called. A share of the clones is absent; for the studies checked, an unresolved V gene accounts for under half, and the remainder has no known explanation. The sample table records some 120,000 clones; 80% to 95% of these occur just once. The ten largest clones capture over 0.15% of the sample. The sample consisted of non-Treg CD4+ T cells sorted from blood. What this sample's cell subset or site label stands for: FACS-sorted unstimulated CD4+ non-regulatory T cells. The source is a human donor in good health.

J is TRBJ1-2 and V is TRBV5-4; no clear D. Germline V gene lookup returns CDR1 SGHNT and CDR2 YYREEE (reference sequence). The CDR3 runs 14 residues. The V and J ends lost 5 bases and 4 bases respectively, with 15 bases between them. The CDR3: CASRVDRNSYGYTF. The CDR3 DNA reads TGTGCCAGCAGAGTGGACCGCAACTCCTATGGCTACACCTTC.

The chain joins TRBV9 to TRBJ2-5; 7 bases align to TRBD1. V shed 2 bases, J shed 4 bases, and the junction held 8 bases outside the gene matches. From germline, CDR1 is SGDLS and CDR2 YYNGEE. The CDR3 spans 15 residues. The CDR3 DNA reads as TGTGCCAGCAGCGTCACGACAGGGTTAGGAGAGACCCAGTACTTC. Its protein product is CASSVTTGLGETQYF.

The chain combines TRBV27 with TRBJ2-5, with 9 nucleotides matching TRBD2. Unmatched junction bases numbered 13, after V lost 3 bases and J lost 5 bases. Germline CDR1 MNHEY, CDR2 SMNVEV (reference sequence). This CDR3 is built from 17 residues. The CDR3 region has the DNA TGTGCCAGCAGTTTTTTCCAGGGCGGGGGGGTTCAGGAGACCCAGTACTTC. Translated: CASSFFQGGGVQETQYF.

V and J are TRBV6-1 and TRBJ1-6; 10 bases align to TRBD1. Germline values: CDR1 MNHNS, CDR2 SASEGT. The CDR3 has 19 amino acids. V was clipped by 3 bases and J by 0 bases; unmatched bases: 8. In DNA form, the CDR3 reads TGTGCCAGCAGTGATGGGACAGGGGATTTGGGCTCCTATAATTCACCCCTCCACTTT. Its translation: CASSDGTGDLGSYNSPLHF.